This T cell receptor (beta chain) was identified during a study of OX40 agonist ivuxolimab in advanced cancers. CDR3 length: 16 amino acids. The germline V gene has CDR1 SGHTA and CDR2 FQGTGA. The V gene end was trimmed by 2 bases and the J gene end by 8 bases; junction bases not matched to a gene: 12. TCRdb keeps only in-frame clones here, not all; method: immunoSEQ multiplex PCR. The sample records roughly 92,000 clones, roughly four fifths being singletons. Autoimmune disease history or systemic immunosuppression meant exclusion. Study results and caveats: Among the least clonally expanded were partial responders at 0.1-3.0 mg/kg. Clonal expansion by week 6 occurred in CD4+ and CD8+ blood T cells (at 0.1 to 3.0 mg/kg).

This clone was observed once. Antigen: not known. This receptor was identified in an adult with an advanced solid tumor such as melanoma, head and neck, liver or kidney cancer. The genes are TRBV7-3 and TRBJ1-2; 9 bases map to TRBD1. Specimen: CD4+ or CD8+ T cells sorted from blood, collected in a trial of the OX40 agonist ivuxolimab. CDR3 DNA sequence: TGTGCCAGCAGCTTATGGTCCGACAGGGGGGAGTCGGGCTACACCTTC. Translating it yields CASSLWSDRGESGYTF.